Given below is one T cell receptor (beta chain) in context. This entry belongs to a study of blood T cell repertoires in COVID-19. The CDR3 spans 12 residues. Trimming left V 6 bases short and J 8 bases short, with 13 bases between. Germline CDR1 and CDR2: SQVTM and ANQGSEA. Here immunoSEQ multiplex PCR was the method, and the copy in TCRdb shows in-frame clones only, minus some. The table has 90,000 to 150,000 clones, around 91% seen once. The V call is TRBV29-1, the J call TRBJ1-4; D possibly corresponds to TRBD1 (5 bases). Specimen: peripheral blood. The TCR originated in a man in his sixties or seventies with active or convalescent COVID-19. The CDR3 here is CSVIPTGEKLFF. CDR3 nucleotides: TGCAGCGTGATCCCTACAGGAGAAAAACTGTTTTTT.